These 28 T cell receptor beta chains were sequenced from one sample in a study of cytomegalovirus exposure and HLA in healthy donors. Both 60 Vbeta primers and 13 Jbeta primers went into the PCR. Here immunoSEQ multiplex PCR was the method, and the copy in TCRdb shows in-frame clones only, minus some. In the table there are some 130,000 clones, about 72% of which are singletons. The sequenced material came from PBMCs. The receptors were sampled from a female donor in good health and CMV-seronegative.

This chain joins TRBV30 and TRBJ2-4; tentatively, D is TRBD2 (6 bases). Between the trimmed V and J ends, which lost 7 bases and 0 bases, there was a span of 10 bases. Germline CDR1 GTSNPN, CDR2 SVGIG (reference sequence). The length of the CDR3 is 13 residues. CDR3 amino acids: CALEGLAKNIQYF. The CDR3 coding sequence is TGTGCCTTGGAGGGGCTAGCCAAAAACATTCAGTACTTC.

This chain links TRBV28 with TRBJ2-1, with TRBD2 identical over 12 bases. The CDR3 totals 15 residues. Germline V gives CDR1 MDHEN, CDR2 SYDVKM. The J segment lost 3 bases and the V segment lost 6 bases, leaving 3 bases of the junction unmatched. The CDR3 region is CASRETSGGYNEQFF. CDR3 nucleotide sequence: TGTGCCAGCAGGGAGACTAGCGGGGGCTACAATGAGCAGTTCTTC.

A single count supports this clone. This sequence joins TRBV11-2 and TRBJ2-2; a weak D match, TRBD2 (5 bases). The CDR3 loop spans 14 amino acids. V lost 6 bases and J lost 4, with 12 bases in between. The V gene's germline CDR1 is SGHAT and CDR2 FQNNGV. Written as DNA, the CDR3 is TGTGCCAGCAGACCTCCGGGATCCACCGGGGAGCTGTTTTTT. This translates into CASRPPGSTGELFF.

This clone was seen just once. This chain connects TRBV6-5 to TRBJ1-5; D is uncertain. The CDR3 has 13 residues. Germline-derived CDR1 and CDR2 are MNHEY and SVGAGI. V lost 0 bases, J lost 6 bases, and 6 bases lay in between. In DNA, the CDR3 is TGTGCCAGCAGTTACTCCCCTTTTCAGCCCCAGCATTTT. Amino acids: CASSYSPFQPQHF.

This chain joins TRBV21-1 and TRBJ1-3. TRBV21-1 is a recognized pseudogene. There are 9 residues in the CDR3. The CDR3 nucleotides are TGTGCCACAACGGACACCATATATTTT. Translated: CATTDTIYF.

The chain links TRBV9 to TRBJ2-1; tentatively, D is TRBD1 (5 bases). Germline V gene sequence: CDR1 SGDLS, CDR2 YYNGEE. This CDR3 spans 14 amino acids. V lost 4 bases and J 8 bases, leaving 16 bases between the germline ends. The CDR3 DNA reads TGTGCCAGCAGCATTTCCCCGAAGGGGCATGAGCAGTTCTTC. It specifies CASSISPKGHEQFF.

This clone was detected only once. This chain uses TRBV28 with TRBJ2-1, with 8 positions matching TRBD2. The length of the CDR3 is 15 residues. CDR1 is MDHEN and CDR2 is SYDVKM in the germline V gene. The V gene end was trimmed by 2 bases and the J gene end by 7 bases; junction bases not matched to a gene: 7. The CDR3 reads CASSLAGGGRNEQFF. DNA of the CDR3: TGTGCCAGCAGTTTAGCGGGCGGGGGGCGTAATGAGCAGTTCTTC.

This clone appeared a single time. The J gene is TRBJ2-7, the V gene TRBV27, with 13 bases fitting TRBD2. The length of the CDR3 is 14 residues. V was pared by 3 bases and J by 13 bases, with 9 bases of the junction left unmatched. CDR1 and CDR2 (germline): MNHEY, SMNVEV (reference sequence). In nucleotides, the CDR3 is TGTGCCAGCAGTTTCGGGACTAGCGGGACCGGGGTTTACTTC. It is translated as CASSFGTSGTGVYF.

This clone was observed a handful of times. The chain links TRBV7-9 to TRBJ1-1, with 7 bases that match TRBD1. The CDR3 sequence is 14 residues long. J was trimmed by 5 bases and V by 7 bases; bases with no gene match: 10. Germline CDR1 reads SEHNR; CDR2 reads FQNEAQ (reference sequence). The DNA for the CDR3 is TGTGCCAGCATTCTTACAGGGGATCGTACTGAAGCTTTCTTT. Translation: CASILTGDRTEAFF.

The V and J genes are TRBV19 and TRBJ1-5, with D possibly TRBD1 on 5 matching bases. The CDR3 consists of 14 residues. V was pared by 7 bases and J by 5 bases, with 15 bases between. CDR1 is LNHDA and CDR2 is SQIVND in the germline V gene (reference sequence). The CDR3 loop reads CASTSGGYYQPQHF. Written as DNA, the CDR3 is TGTGCCAGTACCTCGGGGGGGTATTATCAGCCCCAGCATTTT. Together with reference TRBV19 and TRBJ1-5, the CDR3 gives the full variable domain: DGGITQSPKYLFRKEGQNVTLSCEQNLNHDAMYWYRQDPGQGLRLIYYSQIVNDFQKGDIAEGYSVSREKKESFPLTVTSAQKNPTAFYLCASTSGGYYQPQHFGDGTRLSIL.

This rearrangement joins TRBV9 to TRBJ1-5, with 9 bases fitting TRBD1. Germline V gives CDR1 SGDLS, CDR2 YYNGEE. The CDR3 length is 13 residues. V gave up 4 bases and J gave up 11 bases; unmatched junction bases: 7. The CDR3: CASSPGQGQAQHF. The DNA of the CDR3 is TGTGCCAGCAGCCCAGGACAGGGGCAGGCCCAGCATTTT.

The chain combines TRBV6-5 with TRBJ1-2; D not resolved. V lost 0 bases and J lost 3, with 14 bases in between. This CDR3 comprises 16 residues. From germline, CDR1 is MNHEY and CDR2 SVGAGI. The CDR3 here is CASSYSSKGGDYGYTF. For the CDR3, the DNA is TGTGCCAGCAGTTACTCGAGTAAGGGCGGGGACTATGGCTACACCTTC.

This clone was recorded a few times. This rearrangement joins TRBV7-6 to TRBJ2-5; D unresolved. This CDR3 comprises 11 residues. Deletions cut 5 bases from V and 5 bases from J, with 6 bases between. Germline loops: CDR1 SGHVS, CDR2 FNYEAQ. CDR3 DNA sequence: TGTGCCAGCAGCCCCGGGGAGACCCAGTACTTC. Translated: CASSPGETQYF.

The rearrangement uses TRBV15 and TRBJ1-1; D might be TRBD1 (5 bases). V was cut by 4 bases and J by 6 bases, with 9 bases left in between. CDR3 length: 12 amino acids. The V gene's germline CDR1 is LNHNV and CDR2 YYDKDF (reference sequence). This CDR3 reads CATSITTAEAFF. In nucleotides, the CDR3 is TGTGCCACCAGCATAACGACAGCTGAAGCTTTCTTT.

This rearrangement joins TRBV5-1 to TRBJ2-7; tentatively, D is TRBD1 (5 bases). CDR3 length: 13 amino acids. Looked up from germline, CDR1 is SGHRS and CDR2 is YFSETQ. The germline V and J ends were trimmed by 2 bases and 3 bases, with 9 bases remaining between them. This CDR3 reads CASSFDSHYEQYF. The CDR3 DNA sequence: TGCGCCAGCAGCTTCGACAGCCACTACGAGCAGTACTTC.

The chain couples TRBV6-6 to TRBJ2-5; D not certain. This CDR3 has 14 amino acids. V lost 6 bases and J lost 1, with 12 bases in between. Germline V CDR1 and CDR2: MNHNY, SVGAGI (reference sequence). CDR3 residues: CASSYLSLQETQYF. CDR3 sequence (DNA): TGTGCCAGCAGCTACCTTAGCCTCCAAGAGACCCAGTACTTC.

The V call is TRBV7-9, the J call TRBJ2-7; perhaps TRBD1 as D (8 bases). V gave up 5 bases and J gave up 6 bases, with 17 bases separating them. CDR1 and CDR2 from the germline V gene are SEHNR and FQNEAQ (reference sequence). This CDR3 has 14 residues. In nucleotides, the CDR3 is TGTGCCAGCAGCATGACAGGGGAGCGGGGCGAGCAGTACTTC. Protein sequence: CASSMTGERGEQYF.

This clone was recorded once. The chain couples TRBV7-8 to TRBJ2-1, with 7 bases that match TRBD2. This CDR3 has 13 amino acids. CDR1 and CDR2 from the germline V gene are SGHVS and FQNEAQ. Trimming cost V 4 bases and J 5 bases; bases outside gene matches: 2. CDR3 amino acids: CASSWTRNNEQFF. Here the CDR3 DNA reads TGTGCCAGCAGCTGGACTAGGAACAATGAGCAGTTCTTC. The whole variable domain, remainder taken from reference TRBV7-8 and TRBJ2-1, is GAGVSQSPRYKVAKRGQDVALRCDPISGHVSLFWYQQALGQGPEFLTYFQNEAQLDKSGLPSDRFFAERPEGSVSTLKIQRTQQEDSAVYLCASSWTRNNEQFFGPGTRLTVL.

The chain is built from TRBV9 and TRBJ2-7; 8 nucleotides align to TRBD1. Germline-derived CDR1 and CDR2 are SGDLS and YYNGEE. Losses at the gene ends were 3 bases for V and 3 bases for J; bases not matched to a gene: 5. There are 14 residues in the CDR3. The CDR3 nucleotides are TGTGCCAGCAGCGCCTCAGGGGGCGGCTACGAGCAGTACTTC. Its protein product is CASSASGGGYEQYF.

In nucleotides, the CDR3 is TGCAGCGTTCGGGAAGAAAAACTGTTTTTT. Residues: CSVREEKLFF. The chain employs TRBV29-1 and TRBJ1-4; D is undetermined. This CDR3 contains 10 residues. CDR1 SQVTM and CDR2 ANQGSEA come from the germline V gene. The V end was cut by 5 bases, the J end by 8 bases, with 6 bases between.

CDR3 DNA: TGCGCCAGCAGCCCCGGGACACGAGGAGCTTTCTTT. Amino acids: CASSPGTRGAFF. J is TRBJ1-1 and V is TRBV4-3, with a weak D call TRBD1 (6 bases). Germline CDR1 reads LGHNA; CDR2 reads YSLEER. With 4 bases removed from V and 10 bases from J, the gap between germline ends came to 13 bases. The CDR3 loop spans 12 amino acids.

This clone occurred a few times. The chain has TRBV6-1 and TRBJ1-5; 7 nucleotides align to TRBD1. Germline CDR1 reads MNHNS; CDR2 reads SASEGT. The CDR3 consists of 14 residues. V lost 7 bases and J lost 1; bases outside the gene matches: 4. Here the CDR3 DNA reads TGTGCCAGCATTGACAGGGCGAGCAATCAGCCCCAGCATTTT. Protein: CASIDRASNQPQHF.

The chain is built from TRBV7-3 and TRBJ2-3; 10 nucleotides agree with TRBD2. The germline CDR1 and CDR2 sequences are SGHTA and FQGTGA. V was clipped by 1 base and J by 6 bases; unmatched bases: 4. The CDR3 length is 15 residues. The DNA for the CDR3 is TGTGCCAGCAGCTTAAGTCTAGCGGGAGTCGATACGCAGTATTTT. Translation gives CASSLSLAGVDTQYF. The variable domain in full, completed from reference TRBV7-3 and TRBJ2-3, reads GAGVSQTPSNKVTEKGKYVELRCDPISGHTALYWYRQSLGQGPEFLIYFQGTGAADDSGLPNDRFFAVRPEGSVSTLKIQRTERGDSAVYLCASSLSLAGVDTQYFGPGTRLTVL.

V and J are TRBV9 and TRBJ2-7; unclear D gene. CDR1 SGDLS and CDR2 YYNGEE come from the germline V gene. The ends were cut back, 0 bases at V and 5 bases at J, with 9 bases in the middle. There are 13 residues in the CDR3. The CDR3 here is CASSVEETNEQYF. The CDR3 nucleotides are TGTGCCAGCAGCGTAGAAGAGACAAACGAGCAGTACTTC. The entire variable domain, with the rest obtained from reference TRBV9 and TRBJ2-7, is as follows: DSGVTQTPKHLITATGQRVTLRCSPRSGDLSVYWYQQSLDQGLQFLIQYYNGEERAKGNILERFSAQQFPDLHSELNLSSLELGDSALYFCASSVEETNEQYFGPGTRLTVT.

The chain is built from TRBV9 and TRBJ2-5; D uncertain. The J call may be in error: the DNA end matches TRBJ2-7 better. The germline gives CDR1 SGDLS, CDR2 YYNGEE. This CDR3 region has 15 residues. The DNA for the CDR3 is TGTGCCAGCAGCCCCAGCGTTTCAAGCTCCTACGAGCAGTACTTC. Protein sequence: CASSPSVSSSYEQYF.

This chain joins TRBV7-3 and TRBJ1-1; TRBD1 matches 11 bases. With 5 bases clipped from V and 11 bases from J, the junction kept 7 bases outside the gene matches. CDR1 SGHTA and CDR2 FQGTGA come from the germline V gene. This CDR3 region has 13 residues. CDR3 nucleotide sequence: TGTGCCAGCAGCCCCGGACAGGGGGCGCAGGCTTTCTTT. This codes for CASSPGQGAQAFF.

The CDR3 spells CASSSLGPDNYNEQFF. The CDR3 DNA follows: TGTGCCAGCAGCTCCCTCGGCCCGGACAACTACAATGAGCAGTTCTTC. This sequence joins TRBV27 and TRBJ2-1, with a possible D match to TRBD1 (5 bases). Germline CDR1 and CDR2: MNHEY and SMNVEV (reference sequence). V was cut by 6 bases and J by 3 bases, with 18 bases left in between. The CDR3 covers 16 residues.

This chain joins TRBV9 and TRBJ2-7; maybe TRBD2 (6 bases). V shed 1 base and J shed 6 bases, with 17 bases lying between them. CDR1 and CDR2 from the germline V gene are SGDLS and YYNGEE. The CDR3 is made up of 15 amino acids. The CDR3 loop is CASSVSPALASEQYF. CDR3 bases: TGTGCCAGCAGCGTATCCCCCGCGCTAGCGAGCGAGCAGTACTTC.